A selection of T cell receptor beta chains follows, all from one sample in a study of PD-1 and CTLA-4 blockade in melanoma. Assay: immunoSEQ multiplex PCR; the TCRdb copy retains only in-frame clones and omits some. The table lists about 31,000 clones, approximately 90% of them singletons, with about 9.4% in the top ten. Specimen: CD8+ T cells from peripheral blood, collected from a patient given anti-PD-1 treatment. These receptors originate from a human donor with melanoma. Both conserved end residues are part of each CDR3. The D gene is left open where the match is weak. A clone size is listed for some rows: how often the clone was seen (once, few, many), or a class if it is expanded.

cdr3_aa,cdr3_nt,v_call,d_call,clone_size,j_call
CASSGRTSGSLSNEQFF,TGTGCCAGCAGCGGAAGGACTAGCGGGAGTCTGAGCAATGAGCAGTTCTTC,TRBV7-9,TRBD2,NA,TRBJ2-1
CASSLRGGANYGYTF,TGTGCCAGCAGTTTAAGGGGGGGAGCTAACTATGGCTACACCTTC,TRBV27,NA,NA,TRBJ1-2
CASSAGSFNSPLHF,TGTGCCAGCAGTGCGGGGTCTTTTAATTCACCCCTCCACTTT,TRBV7-9,NA,NA,TRBJ1-6
CASSYGRGYTF,TGTGCCAGCAGCTATGGTAGGGGCTACACCTTC,TRBV5-6,NA,NA,TRBJ1-2
CASSVDPSGNTGELFF,TGTGCCAGCAGCGTAGATCCTAGCGGAAACACCGGGGAGCTGTTTTTT,TRBV9,TRBD2,NA,TRBJ2-2
CASSLAESSPLHF,TGTGCCAGCAGTTTAGCGGAGTCCTCACCCCTCCACTTT,TRBV28,NA,NA,TRBJ1-6
CASSLEGAGDEQFF,TGTGCCAGCAGCTTGGAAGGGGCCGGCGATGAGCAGTTCTTC,TRBV5-4,NA,NA,TRBJ2-1
CASSQLEPQHF,TGTGCCAGCAGCCAATTGGAGCCCCAGCATTTT,TRBV28,NA,large,TRBJ1-5
CASSYDSSSYEQYF,TGTGCCAGCAGTTACGACTCGAGCTCCTACGAGCAGTACTTC,TRBV6-6,NA,NA,TRBJ2-7
CASSEGETSYNEQFF,TGTGCCAGCAGTGAAGGTGAGACCTCCTACAATGAGCAGTTCTTC,TRBV6-1,NA,NA,TRBJ2-1
CASSLAGGWYNEQFF,TGTGCCAGCAGCCTCGCAGGGGGCTGGTACAATGAGCAGTTCTTC,TRBV27,TRBD1,NA,TRBJ2-1
CASSTWLAGESGEQFF,TGTGCCAGCTCAACCTGGCTAGCGGGAGAGTCTGGGGAGCAGTTCTTC,TRBV11-2,TRBD2,NA,TRBJ2-1
CASSEFRDRETYGYTF,TGTGCCAGCAGTGAGTTCCGGGACAGGGAGACCTATGGCTACACCTTC,TRBV27,TRBD1,NA,TRBJ1-2
CASSFGETQYF,TGCGCCAGCAGCTTCGGGGAGACCCAGTACTTC,TRBV5-1,NA,NA,TRBJ2-5
CASRTRPAGGYEQYF,TGTGCCAGCAGGACCCGTCCTGCGGGAGGCTACGAGCAGTACTTC,TRBV6-5,TRBD2,NA,TRBJ2-7
CATSGGRNPNTGELFF,TGTGCCACCAGCGGGGGACGGAACCCGAACACCGGGGAGCTGTTTTTT,TRBV15,NA,once,TRBJ2-2
CASSPGTGSYGYTF,TGTGCCAGCAGTCCCGGGACAGGGTCCTATGGCTACACCTTC,TRBV6-5,TRBD1,NA,TRBJ1-2
CASSPRQPLRGYTF,TGTGCCAGCAGCCCCCGGCAGCCATTACGGGGCTACACCTTC,TRBV11-2,NA,NA,TRBJ1-2
CASSPELNYNEQFF,TGTGCCAGCAGCCCCGAACTAAATTACAATGAGCAGTTCTTC,TRBV5-4,NA,NA,TRBJ2-1
CATRPTGEETQYF,TGTGCCACCAGGCCTACAGGGGAAGAGACCCAGTACTTC,TRBV24-1,TRBD1,NA,TRBJ2-5
CASKRGLNQPQHF,TGCGCCAGCAAAAGAGGCCTCAATCAGCCCCAGCATTTT,TRBV10-2,NA,NA,TRBJ1-5
CASSGLRETDTQYF,TGTGCCAGCAGCGGTTTACGGGAAACAGATACGCAGTATTTT,TRBV7-9,NA,once,TRBJ2-3
CASSPGVANYEQYF,TGTGCCAGTAGTCCGGGGGTCGCGAACTACGAGCAGTACTTC,TRBV19,NA,NA,TRBJ2-7
CASSPSEVWPGDEQFF,TGCGCCAGCAGCCCGTCCGAGGTGTGGCCGGGCGATGAGCAGTTCTTC,TRBV4-1,NA,NA,TRBJ2-1
CASSPSSGTPETQYF,TGTGCCAGCAGCCCGTCTAGCGGGACCCCAGAGACCCAGTACTTC,TRBV7-9,TRBD2,NA,TRBJ2-5
CASTLAGSWAYEQYF,TGTGCCAGCACCCTCGCCGGGTCGTGGGCCTACGAGCAGTACTTC,TRBV5-6,NA,NA,TRBJ2-7
CASSPPGVDTQYF,TGTGCCAGCTCACCTCCAGGCGTTGATACGCAGTATTTT,TRBV18,NA,NA,TRBJ2-3